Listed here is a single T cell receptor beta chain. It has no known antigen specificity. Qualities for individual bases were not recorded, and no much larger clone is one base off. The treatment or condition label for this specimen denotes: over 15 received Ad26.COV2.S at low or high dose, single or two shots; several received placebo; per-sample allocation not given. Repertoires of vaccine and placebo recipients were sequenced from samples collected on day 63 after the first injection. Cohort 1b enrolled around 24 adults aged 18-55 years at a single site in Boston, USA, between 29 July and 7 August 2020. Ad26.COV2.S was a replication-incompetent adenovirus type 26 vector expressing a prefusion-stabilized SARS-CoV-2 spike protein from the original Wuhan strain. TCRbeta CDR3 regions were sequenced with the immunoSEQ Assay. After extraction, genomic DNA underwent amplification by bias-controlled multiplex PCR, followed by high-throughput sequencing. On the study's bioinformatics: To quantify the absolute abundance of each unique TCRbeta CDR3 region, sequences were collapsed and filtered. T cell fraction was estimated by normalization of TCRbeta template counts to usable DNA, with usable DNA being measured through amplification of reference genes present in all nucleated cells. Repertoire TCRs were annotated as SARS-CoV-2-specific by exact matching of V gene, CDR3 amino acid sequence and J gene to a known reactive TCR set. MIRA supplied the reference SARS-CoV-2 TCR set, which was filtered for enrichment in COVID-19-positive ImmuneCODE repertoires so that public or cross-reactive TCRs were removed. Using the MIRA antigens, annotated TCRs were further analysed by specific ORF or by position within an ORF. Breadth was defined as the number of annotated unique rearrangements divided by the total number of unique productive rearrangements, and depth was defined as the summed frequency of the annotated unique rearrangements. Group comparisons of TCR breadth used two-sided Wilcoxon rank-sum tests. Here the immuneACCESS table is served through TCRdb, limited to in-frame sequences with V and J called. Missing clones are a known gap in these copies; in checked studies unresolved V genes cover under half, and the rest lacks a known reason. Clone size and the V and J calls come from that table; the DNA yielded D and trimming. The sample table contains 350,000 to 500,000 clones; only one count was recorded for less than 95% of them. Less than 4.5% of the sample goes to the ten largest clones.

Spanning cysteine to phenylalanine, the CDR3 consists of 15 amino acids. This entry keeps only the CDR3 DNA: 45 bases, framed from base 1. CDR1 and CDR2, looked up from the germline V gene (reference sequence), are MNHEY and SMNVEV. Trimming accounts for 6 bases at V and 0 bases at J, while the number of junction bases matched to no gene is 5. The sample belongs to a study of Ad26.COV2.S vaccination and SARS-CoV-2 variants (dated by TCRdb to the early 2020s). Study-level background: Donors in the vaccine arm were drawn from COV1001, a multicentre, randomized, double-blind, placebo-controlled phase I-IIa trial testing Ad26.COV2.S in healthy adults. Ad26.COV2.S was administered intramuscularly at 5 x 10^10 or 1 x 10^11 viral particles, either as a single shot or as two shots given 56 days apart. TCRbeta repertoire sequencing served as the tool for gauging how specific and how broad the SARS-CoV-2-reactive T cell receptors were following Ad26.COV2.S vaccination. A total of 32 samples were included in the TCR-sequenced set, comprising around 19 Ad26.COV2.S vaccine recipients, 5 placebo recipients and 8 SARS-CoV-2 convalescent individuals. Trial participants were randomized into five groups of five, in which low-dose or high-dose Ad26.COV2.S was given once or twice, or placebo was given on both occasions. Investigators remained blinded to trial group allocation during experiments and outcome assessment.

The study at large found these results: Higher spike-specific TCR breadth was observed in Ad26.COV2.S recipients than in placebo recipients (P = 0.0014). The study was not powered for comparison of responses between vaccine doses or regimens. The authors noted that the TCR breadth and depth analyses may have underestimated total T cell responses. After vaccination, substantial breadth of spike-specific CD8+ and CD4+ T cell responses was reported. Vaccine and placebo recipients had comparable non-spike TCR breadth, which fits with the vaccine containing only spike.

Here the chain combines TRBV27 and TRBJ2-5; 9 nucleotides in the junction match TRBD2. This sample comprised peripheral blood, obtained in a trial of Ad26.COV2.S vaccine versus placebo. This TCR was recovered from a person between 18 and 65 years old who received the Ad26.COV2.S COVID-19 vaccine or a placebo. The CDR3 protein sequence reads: CASRGTSKNQETQYF. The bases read TGTGCCAGCAGGGGGACTAGCAAAAACCAAGAGACCCAGTACTTC.